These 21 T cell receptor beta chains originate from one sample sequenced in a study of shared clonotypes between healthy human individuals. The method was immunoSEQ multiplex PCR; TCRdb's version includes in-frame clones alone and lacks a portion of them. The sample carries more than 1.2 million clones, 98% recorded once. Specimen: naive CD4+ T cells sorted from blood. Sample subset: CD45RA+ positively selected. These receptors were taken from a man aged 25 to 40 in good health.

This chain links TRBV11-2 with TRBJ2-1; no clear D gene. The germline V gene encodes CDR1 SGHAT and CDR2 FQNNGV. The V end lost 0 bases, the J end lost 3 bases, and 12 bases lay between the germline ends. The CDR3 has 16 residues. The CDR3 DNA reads TGTGCCAGCAGCTTAGATATGAGGTCGGGCTACAATGAGCAGTTCTTC. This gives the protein CASSLDMRSGYNEQFF. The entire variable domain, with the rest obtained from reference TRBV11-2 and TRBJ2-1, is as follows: EAGVAQSPRYKIIEKRQSVAFWCNPISGHATLYWYQQILGQGPKLLIQFQNNGVVDDSQLPKDRFSAERLKGVDSTLKIQPAKLEDSAVYLCASSLDMRSGYNEQFFGPGTRLTVL.

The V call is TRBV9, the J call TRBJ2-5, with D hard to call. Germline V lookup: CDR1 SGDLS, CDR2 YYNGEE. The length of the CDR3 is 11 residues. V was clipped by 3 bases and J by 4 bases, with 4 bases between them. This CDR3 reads CASSGGETQYF. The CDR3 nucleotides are TGTGCCAGCAGCGGCGGAGAGACCCAGTACTTC.

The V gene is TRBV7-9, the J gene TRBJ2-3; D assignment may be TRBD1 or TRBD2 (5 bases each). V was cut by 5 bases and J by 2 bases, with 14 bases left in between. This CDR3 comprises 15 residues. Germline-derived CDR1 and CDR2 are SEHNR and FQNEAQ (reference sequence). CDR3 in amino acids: CASSLRDVLTDTQYF. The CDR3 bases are TGTGCCAGCAGCCTCAGGGACGTCCTCACAGATACGCAGTATTTT.

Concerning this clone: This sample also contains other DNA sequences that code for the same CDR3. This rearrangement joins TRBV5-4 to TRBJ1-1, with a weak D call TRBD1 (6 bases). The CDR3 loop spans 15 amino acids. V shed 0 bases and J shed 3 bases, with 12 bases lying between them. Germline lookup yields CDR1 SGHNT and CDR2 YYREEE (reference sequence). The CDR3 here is CASSLGQGRDTEAFF. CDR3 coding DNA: TGTGCCAGCAGCTTGGGTCAGGGGAGGGACACTGAAGCTTTCTTT.

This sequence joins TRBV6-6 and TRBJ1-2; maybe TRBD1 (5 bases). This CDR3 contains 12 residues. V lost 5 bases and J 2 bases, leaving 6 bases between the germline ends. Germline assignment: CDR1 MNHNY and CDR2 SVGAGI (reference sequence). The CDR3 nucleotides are TGTGCCAGCAGTCGGGACAACTATGGCTACACCTTC. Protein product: CASSRDNYGYTF.

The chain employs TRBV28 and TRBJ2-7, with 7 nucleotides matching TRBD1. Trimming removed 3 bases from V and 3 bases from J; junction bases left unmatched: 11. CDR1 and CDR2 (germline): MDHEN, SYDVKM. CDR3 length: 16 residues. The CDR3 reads CASSFSPTGVNYEQYF. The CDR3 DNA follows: TGTGCCAGCAGTTTCTCGCCAACAGGGGTCAACTACGAGCAGTACTTC.

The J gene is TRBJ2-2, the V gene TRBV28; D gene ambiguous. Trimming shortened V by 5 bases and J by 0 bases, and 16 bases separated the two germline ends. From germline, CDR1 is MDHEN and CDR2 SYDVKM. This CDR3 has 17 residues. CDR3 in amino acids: CASSILNLRTNTGELFF. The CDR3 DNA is TGTGCCAGCAGTATACTCAACCTCCGGACGAACACCGGGGAGCTGTTTTTT.

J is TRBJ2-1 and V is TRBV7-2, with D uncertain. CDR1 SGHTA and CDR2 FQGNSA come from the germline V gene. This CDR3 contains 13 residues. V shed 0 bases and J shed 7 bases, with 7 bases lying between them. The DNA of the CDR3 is TGTGCCAGCAGCTTAGCCTTTCCAAATGAGCAGTTCTTC. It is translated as CASSLAFPNEQFF.

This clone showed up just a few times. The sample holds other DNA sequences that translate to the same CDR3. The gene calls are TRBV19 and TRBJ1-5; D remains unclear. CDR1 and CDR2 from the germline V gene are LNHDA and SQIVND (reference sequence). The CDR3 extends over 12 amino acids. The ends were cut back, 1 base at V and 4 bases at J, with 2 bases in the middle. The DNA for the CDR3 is TGTGCCAGTAGTATAGGTAATCAGCCCCAGCATTTT. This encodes CASSIGNQPQHF.

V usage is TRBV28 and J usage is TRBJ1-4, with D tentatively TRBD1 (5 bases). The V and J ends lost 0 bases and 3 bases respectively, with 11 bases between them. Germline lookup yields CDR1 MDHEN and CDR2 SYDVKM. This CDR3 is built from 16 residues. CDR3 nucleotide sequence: TGTGCCAGCAGTTTATGGGGGCAGGTACCTAATGAAAAACTGTTTTTT. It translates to CASSLWGQVPNEKLFF.

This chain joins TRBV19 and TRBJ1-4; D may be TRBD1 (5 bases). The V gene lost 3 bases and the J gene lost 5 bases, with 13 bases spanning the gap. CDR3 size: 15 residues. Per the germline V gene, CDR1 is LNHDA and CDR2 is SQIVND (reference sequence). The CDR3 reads CASSIDGGENEKLFF. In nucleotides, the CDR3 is TGTGCCAGTAGTATCGACGGGGGGGAAAATGAAAAACTGTTTTTT.

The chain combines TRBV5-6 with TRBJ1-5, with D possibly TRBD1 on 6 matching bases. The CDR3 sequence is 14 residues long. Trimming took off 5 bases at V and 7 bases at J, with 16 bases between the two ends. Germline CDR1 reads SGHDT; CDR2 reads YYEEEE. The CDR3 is CASSLQGWGQPQHF. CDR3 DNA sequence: TGTGCCAGCAGTTTACAGGGTTGGGGACAGCCCCAGCATTTT. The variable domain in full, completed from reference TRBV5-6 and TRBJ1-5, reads DAGVTQSPTHLIKTRGQQVTLRCSPKSGHDTVSWYQQALGQGPQFIFQYYEEEERQRGNFPDRFSGHQFPNYSSELNVNALLLGDSALYLCASSLQGWGQPQHFGDGTRLSIL.

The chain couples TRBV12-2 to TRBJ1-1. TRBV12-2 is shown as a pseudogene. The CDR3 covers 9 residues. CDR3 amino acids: CASRTEAFF. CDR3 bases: TGTGCAAGTAGAACTGAAGCTTTCTTT.

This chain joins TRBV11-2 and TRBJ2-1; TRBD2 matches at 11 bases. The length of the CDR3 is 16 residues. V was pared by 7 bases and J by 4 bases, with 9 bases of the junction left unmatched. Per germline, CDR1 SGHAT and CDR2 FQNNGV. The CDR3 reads CASILTGLAAYNEQFF. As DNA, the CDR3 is TGTGCCAGCATCCTGACGGGACTAGCGGCTTACAATGAGCAGTTCTTC.

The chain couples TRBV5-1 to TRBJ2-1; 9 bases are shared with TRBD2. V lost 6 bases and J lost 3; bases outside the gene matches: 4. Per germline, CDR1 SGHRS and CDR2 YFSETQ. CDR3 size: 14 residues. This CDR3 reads CASTVTSGYNEQFF. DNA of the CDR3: TGCGCCAGCACGGTGACTAGCGGCTACAATGAGCAGTTCTTC.

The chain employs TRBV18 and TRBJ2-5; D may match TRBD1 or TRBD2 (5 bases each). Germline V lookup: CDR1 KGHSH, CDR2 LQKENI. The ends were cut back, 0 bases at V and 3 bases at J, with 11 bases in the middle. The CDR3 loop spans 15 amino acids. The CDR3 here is CASSPPSMGEETQYF. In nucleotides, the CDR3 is TGTGCCAGCTCACCACCGTCAATGGGGGAAGAGACCCAGTACTTC.

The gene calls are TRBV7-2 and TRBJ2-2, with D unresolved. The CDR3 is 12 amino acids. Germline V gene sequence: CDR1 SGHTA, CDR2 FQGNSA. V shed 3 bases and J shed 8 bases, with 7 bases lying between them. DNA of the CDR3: TGTGCCAGCAGCTTCATCTGGGGGGAGCTGTTTTTT. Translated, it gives CASSFIWGELFF.

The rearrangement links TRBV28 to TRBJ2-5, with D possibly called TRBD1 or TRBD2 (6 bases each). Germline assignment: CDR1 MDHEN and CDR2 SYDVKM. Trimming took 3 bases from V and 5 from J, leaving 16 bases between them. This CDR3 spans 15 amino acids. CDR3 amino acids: CASSFLLRGDETQYF. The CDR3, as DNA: TGTGCCAGCAGTTTTTTATTGAGGGGGGACGAGACCCAGTACTTC.

CDR3 sequence (DNA): TGTGCCAGCAGCTGGACAGGCGAGCAGTTCTTC. It specifies CASSWTGEQFF. The chain joins TRBV7-9 to TRBJ2-1; 7 positions agree with TRBD1. Trimming removed 4 bases from V and 10 bases from J; junction bases left unmatched: 1. The CDR3 has 11 amino acids. The germline V gene has CDR1 SEHNR and CDR2 FQNEAQ (reference sequence).

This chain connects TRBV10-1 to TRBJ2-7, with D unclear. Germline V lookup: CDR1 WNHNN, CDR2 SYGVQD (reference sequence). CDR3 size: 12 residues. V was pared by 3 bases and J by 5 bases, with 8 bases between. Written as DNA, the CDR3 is TGCGCCAGCAGTGAATACCCCCACGAGCAGTACTTC. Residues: CASSEYPHEQYF.

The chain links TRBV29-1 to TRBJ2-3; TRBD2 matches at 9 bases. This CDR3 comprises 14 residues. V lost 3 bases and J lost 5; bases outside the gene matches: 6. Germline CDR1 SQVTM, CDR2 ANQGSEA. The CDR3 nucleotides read TGCAGCGTTGAGGGCGGGAGGGGTGTAGATACGCAGTATTTT. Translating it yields CSVEGGRGVDTQYF.